Listed here are 14 T cell receptor beta chains from one sample, sequenced in a study of graft-versus-host responses after intestinal transplantation. Sequenced by immunoSEQ multiplex PCR; TCRdb stores in-frame clones only, minus some. The table lists 85,000 to 100,000 clones, about 84% of them singletons. Specimen: PBMCs, collected 255 days after intestinal transplant. The receptors shown here come from a human patient who received an intestinal transplant, so some T cells may come from the graft donor.

The chain combines TRBV5-1 with TRBJ2-1; 7 bases align to TRBD2. Germline assignment: CDR1 SGHRS and CDR2 YFSETQ. Trimming removed 2 bases from V and 2 bases from J; junction bases left unmatched: 4. The CDR3 covers 15 residues. CDR3 in DNA: TGCGCCAGCAGCTTAGCGGGGACCCCCTACAATGAGCAGTTCTTC. Protein sequence: CASSLAGTPYNEQFF.

This clone was found once. The rearrangement uses TRBV28 and TRBJ1-5; D not certain. Germline-derived CDR1 and CDR2 are MDHEN and SYDVKM. With 3 bases removed from V and 2 bases from J, the gap between germline ends came to 5 bases. This CDR3 is built from 13 residues. CDR3 in amino acids: CASSFTGNQPQHF. CDR3 sequence (DNA): TGTGCCAGCAGTTTCACAGGCAATCAGCCCCAGCATTTT.

The CDR3 bases are TGTGCCTGGAGTCGTAGCGGGCAAAGCACAGATACGCAGTATTTT. It is translated as CAWSRSGQSTDTQYF. The chain combines TRBV30 with TRBJ2-3, with 7 bases fitting TRBD2. Germline V gene lookup returns CDR1 GTSNPN and CDR2 SVGIG (reference sequence). V was pared by 2 bases and J by 0 bases, with 5 bases of the junction left unmatched. This CDR3 contains 15 residues.

This chain uses TRBV4-1 with TRBJ1-2; unclear D gene. CDR1 and CDR2 from the germline V gene are MGHRA and YSYEKL. Deletions cut 0 bases from V and 5 bases from J, with 10 bases between. The CDR3 runs 14 residues. Written as DNA, the CDR3 is TGCGCCAGCAGCCAAGATCACATGGGGTATGGCTACACCTTC. Protein product: CASSQDHMGYGYTF.

Notes on this clone: One end of the junction fails to match germline, which may point to a read error. This rearrangement joins TRBV6-6 to TRBJ1-4, with a possible D match to TRBD1 (6 bases). In germline, CDR1 is MNHNY, CDR2 SVGAGI (reference sequence). CDR3 size: 15 residues. As DNA, the CDR3 is TGTGCCAGCAGTTACTTGGGGGGGCCTAATGAAAAACTGCTTTTT. This codes for CASSYLGGPNEKLLF.

V and J are TRBV28 and TRBJ2-7; D ambiguous. CDR3 size: 13 residues. The germline V gene has CDR1 MDHEN and CDR2 SYDVKM. V lost 4 bases and J 3 bases, leaving 10 bases between the germline ends. The CDR3 DNA reads TGTGCCAGCAGTTCCCCCCGCGGCTACGAGCAGTACTTC. This translates into CASSSPRGYEQYF.

On this clone: A junction end diverges from the germline sequence, so it may reflect a read error. Other DNA sequences from this sample encode an identical CDR3 as well. The rearrangement joins TRBV5-1 to TRBJ1-6, with 10 bases lining up with TRBD1. CDR1 and CDR2 from the germline V gene are SGHRS and YFSETQ. The CDR3 runs to 17 residues. CDR3 DNA sequence: TGCGCCAGCAGCCAAAACCATGGACAGGGGGGGAATTCACCCCTTCACTTT. As protein: CASSQNHGQGGNSPLHF.

There are a few counts of this clone. J is TRBJ1-4 and V is TRBV6-6; D not certain. CDR1 and CDR2 from the germline V gene are MNHNY and SVGAGI (reference sequence). This CDR3 is built from 14 residues. Trimming took 9 bases from V and 6 from J, leaving 17 bases between them. In nucleotides, the CDR3 is TGTGCCAGTGCCCCGGGCCCCAATTATGAAAAACTGTTTTTT. As protein: CASAPGPNYEKLFF.

The rearrangement uses TRBV5-8 and TRBJ1-2; 7 positions match TRBD1. Germline values: CDR1 SGHTS, CDR2 YDEGEE. V was pared by 5 bases and J by 6 bases, with 7 bases of the junction left unmatched. There are 13 residues in the CDR3. CDR3 DNA sequence: TGTGCCAGCAGGATGGCAGGGGGTAATGGCTACACCTTC. It encodes CASRMAGGNGYTF.

This clone has more than one count but fewer than ten. The CDR3 spells CACRDPGELFF. The CDR3 DNA reads as TGTGCCTGCAGGGACCCCGGGGAGCTGTTTTTT. V usage is TRBV30 and J usage is TRBJ2-2, with D tentatively TRBD1 or TRBD2 (5 bases each). With 6 bases removed from V and 6 bases from J, the gap between germline ends came to 8 bases. The CDR3 contains 11 residues. Germline CDR1 GTSNPN, CDR2 SVGIG (reference sequence).

The chain has TRBV6-5 and TRBJ1-1, with D possibly matching TRBD1 (5 bases). This CDR3 has 14 amino acids. V lost 6 bases, J lost 0 bases, and 11 bases lay in between. Germline V CDR1 and CDR2: MNHEY, SVGAGI. The CDR3 nucleotides read TGTGCCAGCAGCCCTGACAGATTGAACACTGAAGCTTTCTTT. Translation gives CASSPDRLNTEAFF.

The CDR3 nucleotides are TGTGCCAGCAGCTTGTGGGGGACAGCTGGTCTGGAGCAGTACGTC. As protein: CASSLWGTAGLEQYV. V usage is TRBV5-5 and J usage is TRBJ2-7; 7 bases are a match to TRBD1. Germline V gene data show CDR1 as SGHKS and CDR2 as YYEKEE (reference sequence). The V and J ends lost 1 base and 7 bases, in that order; junction bases with no gene match: 11. The CDR3 runs 15 residues.

This rearrangement joins TRBV19 to TRBJ2-7; unclear D gene. The length of the CDR3 is 15 residues. Trimming pared 1 base from V and 0 bases from J, leaving 10 bases between. Per germline, CDR1 LNHDA and CDR2 SQIVND (reference sequence). The CDR3 is CASSIAGDSSYEQYF. DNA for the CDR3: TGTGCCAGTAGTATAGCTGGAGATTCCTCCTACGAGCAGTACTTC. Looking up the rest from reference TRBV19 and TRBJ2-7 gives the full variable domain: DGGITQSPKYLFRKEGQNVTLSCEQNLNHDAMYWYRQDPGQGLRLIYYSQIVNDFQKGDIAEGYSVSREKKESFPLTVTSAQKNPTAFYLCASSIAGDSSYEQYFGPGTRLTVT.

This clone has just a few counts. The J gene is TRBJ1-5, the V gene TRBV6-6; D remains unclear. Germline V gene sequence: CDR1 MNHNY, CDR2 SVGAGI (reference sequence). This CDR3 is built from 14 residues. V lost 7 bases to trimming and J lost 9 bases, with 19 bases between them. This CDR3 is CASTDWQGDGPQHF. DNA of the CDR3: TGTGCCAGCACCGATTGGCAAGGTGATGGGCCCCAGCATTTT.